This entry lists 16 T cell receptor beta chains sequenced from one sample in a study of T cell repertoires in cytomegalovirus infection. Each CDR3 protein is one row after TCRdb ran MiXCR on the reads. The sample gives more than 85,000 distinct CDR3 sequences, about 15% of which show up once; 8% to 9.5% is in the top ten. The sample was PBMCs. Every receptor here comes from a human donor in good health (CMV status not recorded). Some clones in this sample may be carry-over from other donors' samples.

The chain couples TRBV5-1 to TRBJ2-5, with 8 bases matching TRBD2. V shed 4 bases and J 1 base; nucleotides not matched to a gene: 9. The germline gives CDR1 SGHRS, CDR2 YFSETQ. CDR3 length: 16 amino acids. The CDR3 DNA follows: TGCGCCAGCAGCATGGAAGGCGGGGGGCTCCAAGAGACCCAGTACTTC. Amino acids: CASSMEGGGLQETQYF.

This clonotype was detected ten times or more. The genes are TRBV7-2 and TRBJ1-1; D call uncertain. V lost 5 bases and J 2 bases, leaving 9 bases between the germline ends. Germline loops: CDR1 SGHTA, CDR2 FQGNSA. CDR3 size: 13 residues. Here the CDR3 reads CASSSRLNTEAFF. In DNA, the CDR3 is TGTGCCAGCAGCAGCAGGCTAAACACTGAAGCTTTCTTT.

V is TRBV2 and J is TRBJ2-3; 13 nucleotides agree with TRBD2. This CDR3 has 16 amino acids. Germline CDR1 and CDR2: SNHLY and FYNNEI. After removal of 6 bases from V and 5 bases from J, the junction contained 8 bases not matched to a gene. CDR3 sequence reads: CASSAGLAGEKDTQYF. In DNA, the CDR3 is TGTGCCAGCAGCGCCGGACTAGCGGGGGAAAAAGATACGCAGTATTTT.

The chain uses TRBV27 and TRBJ1-6; the D gene is possibly TRBD1 (5 bases). Germline V lookup: CDR1 MNHEY, CDR2 SMNVEV (reference sequence). CDR3 size: 14 residues. Trimming shortened V by 8 bases and J by 7 bases, and 15 bases separated the two germline ends. The CDR3, as DNA: TGTGCCAGCGGATGGGACCTTAAGAATTCACCCCTCCACTTT. Amino acid sequence: CASGWDLKNSPLHF.

In this sample, this clonotype turned up a few times. The chain joins TRBV7-6 to TRBJ2-1; D remains unclear. This CDR3 has 12 residues. Trimming took 5 bases from V and 6 from J, leaving 8 bases between them. The germline V gene encodes CDR1 SGHVS and CDR2 FNYEAQ. For the CDR3, the DNA is TGTGCCAGCAGCCCCCACGGCAATGAGCAGTTCTTC. This sequence encodes CASSPHGNEQFF.

The chain has TRBV2 and TRBJ1-5; D unclear. Trimming removed 4 bases at V and 4 bases at J, with 8 bases between. The CDR3 runs 13 residues. Germline loops: CDR1 SNHLY, CDR2 FYNNEI. CDR3 sequence: CASSGRLNQPQHF. CDR3 nucleotide sequence: TGTGCCAGCAGTGGCAGGCTAAATCAGCCCCAGCATTTT. The variable domain in full, completed from reference TRBV2 and TRBJ1-5, reads EPEVTQTPSHQVTQMGQEVILRCVPISNHLYFYWYRQILGQKVEFLVSFYNNEISEKSEIFDDQFSVERPDGSNFTLKIRSTKLEDSAMYFCASSGRLNQPQHFGDGTRLSIL.

This clonotype has at least ten counts. The CDR3 reads CASTLQGGGGGEQFF. CDR3 nucleotides: TGTGCCAGCACCCTCCAAGGGGGCGGGGGAGGGGAGCAGTTCTTC. The chain joins TRBV7-2 to TRBJ2-1; D tentatively fits TRBD1 or TRBD2 (7 bases each). Deletions cut 7 bases from V and 10 bases from J, with 23 bases between. This CDR3 spans 15 amino acids. The germline gives CDR1 SGHTA, CDR2 FQGNSA.

This clonotype was seen more than once but under ten times. The V gene is TRBV6-2 or TRBV6-3, the J gene TRBJ1-1; possible D gene TRBD1, 6 bases. Per the germline V gene, CDR1 is MNHEY and CDR2 is SVGEGT. Trimming pared 5 bases from V and 11 bases from J, leaving 15 bases between. The CDR3 length is 12 residues. The CDR3 DNA reads TGTGCCAGCAGTCGAGGACAGCTCTCGGCTTTCTTT. This codes for CASSRGQLSAFF.

Comments on this clonotype: Given a much more abundant clone one base away, this may be a read error. This rearrangement joins TRBV11-2 to TRBJ2-3; 10 bases map to TRBD1. Germline CDR1 reads SGHAT; CDR2 reads FQNNGV. The CDR3 length is 15 residues. Trimming at V came to 5 bases and at J to 5 bases, leaving 7 bases not matched to a gene. The CDR3 is CASSTGQGVVDTQYF. CDR3 DNA: TGTGCCAGCAGCACCGGACAGGGGGTTGTAGATACGCAGTATTTT.

To note about this clonotype: A much bigger clone sits one base away, suggesting this may be a read error. The genes are TRBV12-3 or TRBV12-4 and TRBJ2-3; perhaps TRBD2 as D (6 bases). CDR3 length equals 14 residues. CDR3 region: CASRVTSHTDMQYF. The CDR3 region has the DNA TGTGCCAGCAGGGTGACTAGTCACACAGATATGCAGTATTTT.

This clonotype was seen many times. The chain uses TRBV7-9 and TRBJ1-2, with D maybe TRBD1 (5 bases). Germline lookup yields CDR1 SEHNR and CDR2 FQNEAQ (reference sequence). The CDR3 has 11 residues. V was pared by 8 bases and J by 4 bases, with 8 bases between. The CDR3 loop reads CASGGSYGYTF. The CDR3 DNA sequence: TGTGCCAGCGGGGGAAGCTATGGCTACACCTTC.

The chain combines TRBV7-9 with TRBJ2-7; D gene unclear. V was cut by 1 base and J by 6 bases, with 16 bases left in between. The germline CDR1 and CDR2 sequences are SEHNR and FQNEAQ (reference sequence). The CDR3 sequence is 15 residues long. For the CDR3, the DNA is TGTGCCAGCAGCTTAGTTCTGGGTTCCGCCGCCGAGCAGTACTTC. Translating gives CASSLVLGSAAEQYF.

There are a few counts of this clonotype. The gene calls are TRBV24-1 and TRBJ2-1, with TRBD2 identical over 10 bases. The CDR3 length is 17 residues. The V gene end was trimmed by 3 bases and the J gene end by 4 bases; junction bases not matched to a gene: 8. Germline CDR1 is KGHDR and CDR2 is SFDVKD. The chain's CDR3 is CATSDPSTSGQYNEQFF. CDR3 DNA: TGTGCCACCAGTGATCCTTCGACTAGCGGGCAATACAATGAGCAGTTCTTC.

A few counts support this clonotype. This chain connects TRBV5-4 to TRBJ2-2; 11 bases are a match to TRBD2. The V and J ends lost 4 bases and 6 bases, in that order; junction bases with no gene match: 8. The CDR3 is made up of 16 amino acids. Germline V lookup: CDR1 SGHNT, CDR2 YYREEE (reference sequence). The CDR3 reads CASSPLAGGQAGELFF. In nucleotides, the CDR3 is TGTGCCAGCAGCCCTCTAGCGGGGGGCCAGGCCGGGGAGCTGTTTTTT.

The V call is TRBV5-1, the J call TRBJ2-1; TRBD2 agrees at 8 bases. CDR1 is SGHRS, CDR2 YFSETQ, per germline. Trimming took 0 bases from V and 8 from J; bases not matched to a gene: 16. The CDR3 spans 18 residues. CDR3 DNA sequence: TGCGCCAGCAGCTTGGCCCCGGGTAGCGGGGCTTTGGGCGATGAGCAGTTCTTC. Residues: CASSLAPGSGALGDEQFF.

The V and J genes are TRBV11-2 and TRBJ2-3; 8 nucleotides align to TRBD2. Germline-derived CDR1 and CDR2 are SGHAT and FQNNGV. This CDR3 region has 15 residues. Trimming removed 5 bases from V and 1 base from J; junction bases left unmatched: 5. The CDR3 protein is CASSTRGGGTDTQYF. CDR3 bases: TGTGCCAGCAGCACCCGGGGGGGAGGCACAGATACGCAGTATTTT.